Reported below is one TCR beta chain. Germline lookup yields CDR1 KGHDR and CDR2 SFDVKD. This CDR3 has 13 residues. V was pared by 5 bases and J by 4 bases, with 9 bases between. In the original analysis: Cell counts per sample came from amplifying reference gene primers. TCRdb's copy holds only in-frame clones and misses some; the assay was immunoSEQ multiplex PCR. From that table come the V and J calls and clone size; the DNA was used to work out D and trimming. This table has nearly 25,000 clones, approximately 68% appearing once. This sample is part of a study of blood T cell repertoires in COVID-19. Study summary: Samples came from the United States, Italy and Spain, spanning acute and convalescent COVID-19. PBMCs, B-cell-depleted T cells, or T cells provided the cDNA or gDNA that made up the material.

This clonotype was obtained from a woman of 80 years or more with acute or convalescent COVID-19. Sequencing input: peripheral blood. The chain links TRBV24-1 to TRBJ2-3, with D maybe TRBD2 (6 bases). The DNA for the CDR3 is TGTGCCACCAGTGGAGGAGGGGCAGATACGCAGTATTTT. Its protein is CATSGGGADTQYF.